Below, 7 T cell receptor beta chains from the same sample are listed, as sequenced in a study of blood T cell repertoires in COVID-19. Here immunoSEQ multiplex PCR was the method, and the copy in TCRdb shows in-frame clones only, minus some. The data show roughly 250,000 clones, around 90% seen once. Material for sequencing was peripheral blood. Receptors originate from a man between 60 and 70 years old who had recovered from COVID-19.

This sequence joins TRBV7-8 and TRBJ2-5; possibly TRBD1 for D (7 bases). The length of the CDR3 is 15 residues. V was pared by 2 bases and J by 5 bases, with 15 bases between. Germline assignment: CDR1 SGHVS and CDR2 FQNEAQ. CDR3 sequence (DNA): TGTGCCAGCAGCTTAAACAGGGGACGGGGGGAGACCCAGTACTTC. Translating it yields CASSLNRGRGETQYF.

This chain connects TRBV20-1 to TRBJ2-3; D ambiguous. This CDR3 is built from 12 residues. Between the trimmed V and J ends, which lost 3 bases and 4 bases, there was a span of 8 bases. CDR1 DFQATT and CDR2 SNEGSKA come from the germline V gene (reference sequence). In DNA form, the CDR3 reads TGCAGTGCTAGTGGCAGATCAGATACGCAGTATTTT. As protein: CSASGRSDTQYF.

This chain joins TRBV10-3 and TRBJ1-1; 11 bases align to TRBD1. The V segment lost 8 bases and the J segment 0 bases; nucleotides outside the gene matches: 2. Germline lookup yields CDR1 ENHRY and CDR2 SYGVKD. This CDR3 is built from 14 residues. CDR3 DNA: TGTGCCATCCGGACAGGGGGCATGAACACTGAAGCTTTCTTT. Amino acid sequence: CAIRTGGMNTEAFF.

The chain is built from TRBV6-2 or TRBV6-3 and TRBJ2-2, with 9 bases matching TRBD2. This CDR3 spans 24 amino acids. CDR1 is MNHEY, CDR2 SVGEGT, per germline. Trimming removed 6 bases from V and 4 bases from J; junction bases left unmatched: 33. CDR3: CASSLGWGLGSGGQRRGSTGELFF. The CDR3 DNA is TGTGCCAGCAGCCTTGGATGGGGACTTGGTAGCGGGGGTCAGAGACGAGGGAGCACCGGGGAGCTGTTTTTT.

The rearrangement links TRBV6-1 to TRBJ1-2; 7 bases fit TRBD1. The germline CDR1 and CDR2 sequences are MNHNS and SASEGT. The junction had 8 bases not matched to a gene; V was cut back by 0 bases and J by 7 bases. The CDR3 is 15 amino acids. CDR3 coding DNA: TGTGCCAGCAGTGAAGCGAGACAGGGACGAGGTGGCTACACCTTC. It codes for CASSEARQGRGGYTF.

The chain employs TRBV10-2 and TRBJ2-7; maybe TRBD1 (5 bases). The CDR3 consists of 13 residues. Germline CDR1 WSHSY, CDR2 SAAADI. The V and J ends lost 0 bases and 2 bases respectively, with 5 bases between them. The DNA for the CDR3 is TGCGCCAGCAGTGAGTCGACAGCCTACGAGCAGTACGTC. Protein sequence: CASSESTAYEQYV.

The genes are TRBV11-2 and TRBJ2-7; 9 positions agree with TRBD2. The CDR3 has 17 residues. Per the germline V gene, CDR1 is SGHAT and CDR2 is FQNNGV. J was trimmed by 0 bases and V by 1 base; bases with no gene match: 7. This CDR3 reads CASSLGRLAGSSYEQYF. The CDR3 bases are TGTGCCAGCAGCTTAGGTAGGCTAGCGGGGAGCTCCTACGAGCAGTACTTC.